Each of the 7 T cell receptor beta chains below was sequenced from the same sample in a study of regulatory T cells in long-lasting Graves disease. Time point: persistent/refractory GD, antithyroid drugs over 5 years with positive TRAb. PBMC RNA served as the TCR library source. Combining iRepertoire HTBI primers with Arm-PCR of CDR3 regions, the authors built TCR beta libraries. TCRdb analysed the multiplex PCR reads with MiXCR anew, one entry per CDR3 protein. Of 250,000 to 300,000 distinct CDR3 sequences listed, 22% were seen once; the top ten hold just over 55%. Specimen: peripheral blood mononuclear cells (PBMCs), collected when the disease was refractory, from a patient treated with antithyroid drugs. Receptors originate from a female donor with Graves disease.

This clonotype was seen ten or more times. V is TRBV9 and J is TRBJ1-1; tentative D call: TRBD1 (5 bases). The V and J ends lost 1 base and 3 bases respectively, with 13 bases between them. Germline V gene sequence: CDR1 SGDLS, CDR2 YYNGEE. This CDR3 has 15 amino acids. The chain's CDR3 is CASSVTQGADTEAFF. The DNA for the CDR3 is TGTGCCAGCAGCGTAACCCAGGGCGCTGACACTGAAGCTTTCTTT.

The V gene is TRBV27, the J gene TRBJ2-5; the match to TRBD2 covers 7 bases. The germline V gene has CDR1 MNHEY and CDR2 SMNVEV (reference sequence). With V trimmed by 10 bases and J by 4 bases, 12 bases remained unmatched. The CDR3 runs to 14 residues. The DNA for the CDR3 is TGTGCCATTATACGCGGGAGTGGGGCAGAGACCCAGTACTTC. Amino acids: CAIIRGSGAETQYF.

This clonotype was counted a few times. Given a much more abundant clone one base away, this may be a read error. This chain uses TRBV6-1 with TRBJ2-1; maybe TRBD2 (5 bases). Germline V gene sequence: CDR1 MNHNS, CDR2 SASEGT. The CDR3 extends over 15 amino acids. The CDR3 reads CASSKRDRFGNERFF. Here the CDR3 DNA reads TGTGCCAGCAGTAAGAGGGATCGGTTCGGGAATGAGCGGTTCTTC.

Comment on this clonotype: A much larger clone is a single base away; this may be a read error. CDR3 nucleotides: TGTGTCAGCAGTTTTGTAACGAACACAGATACGCAGTATTTT. The encoded protein is CVSSFVTNTDTQYF. The rearrangement links TRBV28 to TRBJ2-3; D remains ambiguous. The CDR3 loop spans 14 amino acids. CDR1 is MDHEN and CDR2 is SYDVKM in the germline V gene.

In its sample, this clonotype was seen a few times. V gene TRBV6-2 or TRBV6-3 combines with J gene TRBJ1-5; D is unclear. Trimming cost V 4 bases and J 0 bases, with 16 bases left between them. The germline V gene encodes CDR1 MNHEY and CDR2 SVGEGT. The CDR3 has 17 residues. The CDR3, as DNA: TGTGCCAGCAGTTTGGTACGAGCGTCGCTTAGCAATCAGCCCCAGCATTTT. It translates to CASSLVRASLSNQPQHF.

This clonotype was counted ten times or more. The J gene is TRBJ1-2, the V gene TRBV6-1; a weak D match, TRBD1 (5 bases). The germline V gene encodes CDR1 MNHNS and CDR2 SASEGT. This CDR3 is built from 13 residues. V gave up 2 bases and J gave up 7 bases, with 11 bases separating them. The CDR3 spells CASSELGVGGYTF. CDR3 nucleotides: TGTGCCAGCAGTGAATTAGGGGTGGGTGGCTACACCTTC.

The rearrangement joins TRBV6-5 to TRBJ1-5; D ambiguous. Trimming cost V 4 bases and J 2 bases, with 6 bases left between them. The CDR3 extends over 13 amino acids. CDR1 and CDR2 (germline): MNHEY, SVGAGI. For the CDR3, the DNA is TGTGCCAGCAGTTCTTGGGGCAATCAGCCCCAGCATTTT. Protein sequence: CASSSWGNQPQHF.